This TCR beta chain was captured by sequencing in a study of blood T cell repertoires in COVID-19. Study-wide background: Whether acute or convalescent, the COVID-19 samples came from the United States, Italy and Spain. T cells, B-cell-depleted T cells, or PBMCs supplied cDNA or gDNA.

This clone came up once. Sequenced by immunoSEQ multiplex PCR; TCRdb stores in-frame clones only, minus some. The sample carries about 140,000 clones, around 90% recorded once. What was sequenced was peripheral blood. The TCR was taken from a man aged 60 to 69 with active or convalescent COVID-19.

This CDR3 reads CASSRDRDEQYF. As DNA, the CDR3 is TGCGCCAGCAGCAGGGACAGGGACGAGCAGTACTTC. V usage is TRBV5-1 and J usage is TRBJ2-7; 9 bases agree with TRBD1. The germline CDR1 and CDR2 sequences are SGHRS and YFSETQ. The CDR3 length is 12 residues. With 4 bases clipped from V and 5 bases from J, the junction kept 1 base outside the gene matches.